Presented here are 13 T cell receptor beta chains from one specimen sequenced in a study of cytomegalovirus exposure and HLA in healthy donors. Both 60 Vbeta primers and 13 Jbeta primers went into the PCR. Sequencing was performed with immunoSEQ multiplex PCR; in TCRdb, only in-frame clones are kept and a portion is missing. The table includes about 150,000 clones, 78% detected once. The sample was PBMCs. The receptors here all came from a man aged 35-49 years in good health and CMV-seropositive.

The chain recombines TRBV7-2 with TRBJ2-2; TRBD1 is a possible D gene (5 bases). The CDR3 has 14 amino acids. Between the trimmed V and J ends, which lost 4 bases and 2 bases, there was a span of 8 bases. Germline CDR1 is SGHTA and CDR2 is FQGNSA. As DNA, the CDR3 is TGTGCCAGCAGCTCGGACATTAACACCGGGGAGCTGTTTTTT. It translates to CASSSDINTGELFF.

The chain uses TRBV7-2 and TRBJ2-5; 8 bases are a match to TRBD2. V lost 6 bases to trimming and J lost 5 bases; unmatched junction nucleotides: 5. This CDR3 spans 13 amino acids. The germline CDR1 and CDR2 sequences are SGHTA and FQGNSA. As DNA, the CDR3 is TGTGCCAGCAGAGGAGCGGGAGTGGAGACCCAGTACTTC. It encodes CASRGAGVETQYF.

The V call is TRBV7-2, the J call TRBJ1-2, with D possibly TRBD1 on 6 matching bases. In germline, CDR1 is SGHTA, CDR2 FQGNSA. This CDR3 contains 14 residues. Trimming left V 4 bases short and J 4 bases short, with 13 bases between. In nucleotides, the CDR3 is TGTGCCAGCAGCTCCCAGGGGTTCGGCTATGGCTACACCTTC. It specifies CASSSQGFGYGYTF.

This chain connects TRBV7-6 to TRBJ2-7; TRBD1 matches at 12 bases. Germline CDR1 SGHVS, CDR2 FNYEAQ. The length of the CDR3 is 17 residues. Trimming at V came to 4 bases and at J to 4 bases, leaving 11 bases not matched to a gene. CDR3 DNA: TGTGCCAGCAGCTCACCGACGGGACAGGGGGCTTGGTACGAGCAGTACTTC. The encoded protein is CASSSPTGQGAWYEQYF.

The genes are TRBV27 and TRBJ2-2, with D maybe TRBD2 (6 bases). The CDR3 runs to 14 residues. Trimming cost V 8 bases and J 0 bases, with 10 bases left between them. CDR1 is MNHEY, CDR2 SMNVEV, per germline (reference sequence). As DNA, the CDR3 is TGTGCCAGCTCCAGACTAGCGAACACCGGGGAGCTGTTTTTT. Its translation: CASSRLANTGELFF.

This rearrangement joins TRBV9 to TRBJ2-2, with TRBD2 identical over 8 bases. Trimming took 4 bases from V and 1 from J; bases not matched to a gene: 6. The CDR3 has 16 residues. Germline-derived CDR1 and CDR2 are SGDLS and YYNGEE. The CDR3 reads CASSPRAGGNTGELFF. DNA for the CDR3: TGTGCCAGCAGCCCCCGCGCGGGAGGGAACACCGGGGAGCTGTTTTTT.

This clone was seen only a few times. The chain links TRBV14 to TRBJ2-7; D is unclear. This CDR3 spans 16 amino acids. The germline V gene encodes CDR1 SGHDN and CDR2 FVKESK. Between the trimmed V and J ends, which lost 0 bases and 3 bases, there was a span of 15 bases. The CDR3 DNA is TGTGCCAGCAGCCAAGAATCCGTCAGATTATACTACGAGCAGTACTTC. The encoded protein is CASSQESVRLYYEQYF.

The chain couples TRBV18 to TRBJ1-1; 10 nucleotides match TRBD1. With V trimmed by 0 bases and J by 4 bases, 2 bases remained unmatched. Germline assignment: CDR1 KGHSH and CDR2 LQKENI. This CDR3 has 15 residues. This chain's CDR3 is CASSPPRDRGTEAFF. Written as DNA, the CDR3 is TGTGCCAGCTCACCACCCCGGGACAGGGGCACTGAAGCTTTCTTT.

V usage is TRBV19 and J usage is TRBJ2-7; D unresolved. Germline values: CDR1 LNHDA, CDR2 SQIVND (reference sequence). V lost 6 bases, J lost 0 bases, and 12 bases lay in between. This CDR3 spans 14 amino acids. The CDR3 DNA reads TGTGCCAGTAGCGACGGGTCCCACTCCTACGAGCAGTACTTC. Protein product: CASSDGSHSYEQYF. The whole variable domain, remainder taken from reference TRBV19 and TRBJ2-7, is DGGITQSPKYLFRKEGQNVTLSCEQNLNHDAMYWYRQDPGQGLRLIYYSQIVNDFQKGDIAEGYSVSREKKESFPLTVTSAQKNPTAFYLCASSDGSHSYEQYFGPGTRLTVT.

The chain couples TRBV9 to TRBJ2-1; 11 bases are a match to TRBD2. Trimming took 3 bases from V and 5 from J; bases not matched to a gene: 7. This CDR3 spans 16 amino acids. From germline, CDR1 is SGDLS and CDR2 YYNGEE. CDR3 bases: TGTGCCAGCAGCGCAGTGGGACTAGCGGAAAACAATGAGCAGTTCTTC. This sequence encodes CASSAVGLAENNEQFF.

This clone occurred once. The chain carries TRBV30 and TRBJ2-7; 7 bases line up with TRBD2. J lost 6 bases, V lost 2 bases, and 7 bases had no gene match. Germline values: CDR1 GTSNPN, CDR2 SVGIG (reference sequence). This CDR3 is built from 13 residues. The CDR3 spells CAWSRGETAEQYF. In nucleotides, the CDR3 is TGTGCCTGGAGTCGGGGGGAGACGGCCGAGCAGTACTTC.

This clone was counted only a few times. The V and J genes are TRBV19 and TRBJ2-3; 8 bases are shared with TRBD1. This CDR3 has 14 residues. The junction had 4 bases not matched to a gene; V was cut back by 6 bases and J by 2 bases. CDR1 and CDR2 from the germline V gene are LNHDA and SQIVND (reference sequence). DNA of the CDR3: TGTGCCAGTAGAAGACAGGGGTCCACAGATACGCAGTATTTT. Encoded protein: CASRRQGSTDTQYF.

The count of this clone is one. The rearrangement links TRBV7-9 to TRBJ2-2; D possibly corresponds to TRBD1 (6 bases). CDR1 and CDR2 (germline): SEHNR, FQNEAQ (reference sequence). This CDR3 has 14 residues. V lost 5 bases and J 9 bases, leaving 16 bases between the germline ends. The CDR3 region is CASSRDTRVRELFF. In DNA, the CDR3 is TGTGCCAGCAGCCGGGACACTCGCGTCCGGGAGCTGTTTTTT.